This TCR beta chain originates from a study of PD-1 blockade in classical Hodgkin lymphoma. Germline V gene sequence: CDR1 MGHRA, CDR2 YSYEKL. The CDR3 spans 18 residues. V lost 1 base to trimming and J lost 0 bases, with 16 bases between them. Time point in this sample: cycle 4 day 1 (C4D1), after around six weeks of nivolumab. Exposure to brentuximab vedotin varied, and each patient had relapsed following autologous stem cell transplantation. From thawed PBMCs, CD4+ T cells were purified using magnetic negative selection. Clones were read by immunoSEQ multiplex PCR, and TCRdb kept only the in-frame ones, dropping some. Counted here are 20,000 or so clones, approximately 87% occurring once; the ten biggest clones make up about 2.4%.

This chain uses TRBV4-1 with TRBJ1-3; tentatively, D is TRBD1 (5 bases). The starting material was CD4+ T cells from blood, obtained before the fourth cycle of nivolumab. This TCR came from a human donor with classical Hodgkin lymphoma. CDR3 amino acids: CASSQGHTQGLSGNTIYF. In DNA form, the CDR3 reads TGCGCCAGCAGCCAAGGTCATACGCAGGGCCTCTCTGGAAACACCATATATTTT.